Listed here are 23 T cell receptor beta chains from one sample, sequenced in a study of spatial heterogeneity in lung cancer. Time point noted: blood at routine non-recurrence follow-up after resection. TCRdb reprocessed the 5' RACE reads with MiXCR, giving one entry per CDR3 protein. Of about 2,500 distinct CDR3 sequences detected, roughly 56% appear once; the ten largest clones hold about 9.5%. This sample comprised PBMCs, obtained at follow-up. These receptors originate from a female donor with early-stage non-small cell lung cancer.

This clonotype was detected only a few times. This beta chain represents an off-target read in a library built for alpha chains; its size is of limited meaning. The chain employs TRBV19 and TRBJ2-1; D unresolved. Germline lookup yields CDR1 LNHDA and CDR2 SQIVND (reference sequence). This CDR3 has 13 amino acids. The V end lost 6 bases, the J end lost 2 bases, and 8 bases lay between the germline ends. The CDR3 nucleotides are TGTGCCAGTAGCTCCCCCCCCTACAATGAGCAGTTCTTC. Translation: CASSSPPYNEQFF.

Of note for this clonotype: For a library built for alpha chains, this beta chain is a stray read; little rests on its size. The V gene is TRBV19, the J gene TRBJ2-1; 7 positions match TRBD1. The CDR3 has 16 residues. The V and J ends lost 3 bases and 7 bases, in that order; junction bases with no gene match: 12. CDR1 is LNHDA, CDR2 SQIVND, per germline (reference sequence). CDR3 in amino acids: CASSILPRTGANEQFF. DNA for the CDR3: TGTGCCAGTAGTATCCTCCCCCGTACAGGGGCAAATGAGCAGTTCTTC.

On this clonotype: This beta chain is a stray sequence in a library constructed for alpha chains; its clone size is not meaningful. The genes are TRBV3-1 and TRBJ2-5, with 8 bases aligning to TRBD2. The CDR3 is 15 residues long. Germline loops: CDR1 LGHDT, CDR2 YNNKEL (reference sequence). V lost 2 bases and J lost 2; bases outside the gene matches: 4. CDR3 amino acids: CASSQTIAGQETQYF. DNA of the CDR3: TGTGCCAGCAGCCAAACAATAGCGGGGCAAGAGACCCAGTACTTC.

For this clonotype: A library made for alpha chains picked up this beta chain off target, so its size means little. V usage is TRBV6-5 and J usage is TRBJ2-7; D remains ambiguous. The CDR3 is made up of 14 amino acids. Deletions cut 6 bases from V and 6 bases from J, with 18 bases between. CDR1 MNHEY and CDR2 SVGAGI come from the germline V gene. CDR3 nucleotide sequence: TGTGCCAGCAGCTCACAACTCTCGGCTGGCGAGCAGTACTTC. This gives the protein CASSSQLSAGEQYF.

In this sample, this clonotype turned up a few times. Since it is a stray read in a library aimed at alpha chains, this beta chain has a size that is not meaningful. The chain has TRBV18 and TRBJ2-5; TRBD1 is a possible D gene (6 bases). Trimming shortened V by 8 bases and J by 1 base, and 11 bases separated the two germline ends. The CDR3 is 13 amino acids. From germline, CDR1 is KGHSH and CDR2 LQKENI. The CDR3: CASTGQFQETQYF. The CDR3 coding sequence is TGTGCCAGCACAGGACAGTTCCAAGAGACCCAGTACTTC.

With regard to this clonotype: The library was prepared for alpha chains; this beta chain is a stray read, so its frequency means little. This chain uses TRBV19 with TRBJ2-6; D is perhaps TRBD1 or TRBD2 (5 bases each). V was cut by 0 bases and J by 4 bases, with 10 bases left in between. CDR3 size: 16 residues. Germline V gene sequence: CDR1 LNHDA, CDR2 SQIVND (reference sequence). CDR3 sequence: CASSIDRGAGANVLTF. As DNA, the CDR3 is TGTGCCAGTAGTATAGACCGGGGCGCGGGGGCCAACGTCCTGACTTTC.

Worth noting for this clonotype: This beta chain is an unintended read in a library built for alpha chains; its size means little. The gene calls are TRBV3-1 and TRBJ2-5, with 9 nucleotides matching TRBD2. Germline V CDR1 and CDR2: LGHDT, YNNKEL (reference sequence). V shed 2 bases, J shed 2 bases, and the junction held 6 bases outside the gene matches. This CDR3 has 16 residues. CDR3 nucleotide sequence: TGTGCCAGCAGCCAATTACAGCGGGGGGAGCAAGAGACCCAGTACTTC. Its translation: CASSQLQRGEQETQYF.

This clonotype came up a few times. The library was built for alpha chains, so this beta chain is an off-target read and its size means little. V and J are TRBV7-2 and TRBJ2-1; D perhaps matches TRBD2 (6 bases). Germline CDR1 and CDR2: SGHTA and FQGNSA. The CDR3 extends over 14 amino acids. V lost 1 base, J lost 9 bases, and 13 bases lay in between. In nucleotides, the CDR3 is TGTGCCAGCAGCTTAGTATGGACTAACGGTGAGCAGTTCTTC. Its translation is CASSLVWTNGEQFF. Supplemented by reference TRBV7-2 and TRBJ2-1, the full variable domain reads GAGVSQSPSNKVTEKGKDVELRCDPISGHTALYWYRQSLGQGLEFLIYFQGNSAPDKSGLPSDRFSAERTGGSVSTLTIQRTQQEDSAVYLCASSLVWTNGEQFFGPGTRLTVL.

The table lists this clonotype with a few counts. Found in a library prepared for alpha chains, this beta chain is an off-target read, and its abundance has little meaning. The chain has TRBV7-6 and TRBJ2-7; a possible D gene is TRBD1 (6 bases). The CDR3 spans 12 residues. V gave up 2 bases and J gave up 7 bases, with 9 bases separating them. Germline CDR1 SGHVS, CDR2 FNYEAQ. In DNA, the CDR3 is TGTGCCAGCAGCTTACTTACAGGGGAGCAGTACTTC. Its translation is CASSLLTGEQYF. Full variable domain (remainder filled in from reference TRBV7-6 and TRBJ2-7): GAGVSQSPRYKVTKRGQDVALRCDPISGHVSLYWYRQALGQGPEFLTYFNYEAQQDKSGLPNDRFSAERPEGSISTLTIQRTEQRDSAMYRCASSLLTGEQYFGPGTRLTVT.

This clonotype was observed a few times. The size of this beta chain means little, since it is a stray read in a library made for alpha chains. The V call is TRBV7-6, the J call TRBJ2-7; 8 bases match TRBD2. With V trimmed by 5 bases and J by 0 bases, 9 bases remained unmatched. CDR1 and CDR2 from the germline V gene are SGHVS and FNYEAQ. CDR3 size: 16 residues. The CDR3 DNA reads as TGTGCCAGCAGCCACCCCGGGACTAGGAGCTCCTACGAGCAGTACTTC. Translated, it gives CASSHPGTRSSYEQYF.

In its sample, this clonotype is large. The library was built for alpha chains, so this beta chain is an off-target read and its size means little. The chain recombines TRBV6-6 with TRBJ2-1; 7 nucleotides agree with TRBD2. This CDR3 has 13 amino acids. Losses at the gene ends were 3 bases for V and 10 bases for J; bases not matched to a gene: 6. The V gene's germline CDR1 is MNHNY and CDR2 SVGAGI (reference sequence). The CDR3 DNA reads as TGTGCCAGCAGTTATGCGGGAGCCGGAGAGCAGTTCTTC. Its translation: CASSYAGAGEQFF.

As regards this clonotype: This beta chain came through as a stray read in a library set up for alpha chains, and its size says little. The rearrangement joins TRBV20-1 to TRBJ2-2; 12 nucleotides line up with TRBD2. Germline CDR1 reads DFQATT; CDR2 reads SNEGSKA (reference sequence). The CDR3 contains 17 residues. The V gene end was trimmed by 0 bases and the J gene end by 7 bases; junction bases not matched to a gene: 9. The CDR3 reads CSARDLTSGSVDGELFF. The CDR3 DNA sequence: TGCAGTGCTAGAGACCTGACTAGCGGGAGTGTCGACGGGGAGCTGTTTTTT.

Note on this clonotype: Since the library was made to target alpha chains, this beta chain is a stray read and its abundance is not meaningful. V and J are TRBV5-1 and TRBJ2-1; TRBD1 matches 9 bases. The germline V gene encodes CDR1 SGHRS and CDR2 YFSETQ. V gave up 4 bases and J gave up 3 bases; unmatched junction bases: 8. The CDR3 loop spans 16 amino acids. CDR3 DNA: TGCGCCAGCAGCATATCCGGGACAGGGAGCTACAATGAGCAGTTCTTC. Amino acid sequence: CASSISGTGSYNEQFF.

This clonotype was seen a handful of times. The library was prepared for alpha chains; this beta chain is a stray read, so its frequency means little. The chain is built from TRBV9 and TRBJ2-2; 10 nucleotides line up with TRBD1. After removal of 4 bases from V and 3 bases from J, the junction contained 6 bases not matched to a gene. The CDR3 has 16 amino acids. Germline CDR1 and CDR2: SGDLS and YYNGEE. CDR3 residues: CASSPPGTGDTGELFF. The DNA for the CDR3 is TGTGCCAGCAGCCCCCCCGGGACAGGGGACACCGGGGAGCTGTTTTTT.

By its share, this clonotype is large. In a library made to pick up alpha chains, this beta chain is a stray read with a size that means little. The J gene is TRBJ2-4, the V gene TRBV29-1, with TRBD2 matching 10 bases. CDR1 SQVTM and CDR2 ANQGSEA come from the germline V gene. The CDR3 extends over 15 amino acids. With 7 bases clipped from V and 1 base from J, the junction kept 7 bases outside the gene matches. CDR3 nucleotide sequence: TGCAGCGCCTCTCTTAGCGGGGGGGCCAAAAACATTCAGTACTTC. It translates to CSASLSGGAKNIQYF.

A remark on this clonotype: This beta chain is an off-target read within a library intended for alpha chains, so its frequency means little. The V and J genes are TRBV7-9 and TRBJ2-7; no clear D. This CDR3 is built from 18 residues. Germline lookup yields CDR1 SEHNR and CDR2 FQNEAQ (reference sequence). With 3 bases removed from V and 1 base from J, the gap between germline ends came to 22 bases. The CDR3 spells CASSFSLIGRRQSYEQYF. CDR3 in DNA: TGTGCCAGCAGCTTTTCTTTAATAGGTCGACGGCAGTCCTACGAGCAGTACTTC.

A word on this clonotype: This beta chain appears as a stray read in a library generated for alpha chains; its size is not informative. V usage is TRBV7-2 and J usage is TRBJ2-2; 8 bases match TRBD1. Germline trimming cut 5 bases from V and 3 bases from J; bases unmatched to any gene: 8. Germline V gene sequence: CDR1 SGHTA, CDR2 FQGNSA. The CDR3 is made up of 16 amino acids. The CDR3 DNA follows: TGTGCCAGCAGCGCCTCCGGGACAGGACACACCGGGGAGCTGTTTTTT. Its translation is CASSASGTGHTGELFF.

In the case of this clonotype: Since it is a stray read in a library aimed at alpha chains, this beta chain has a size that is not meaningful. This chain uses TRBV7-3 with TRBJ2-1; a possible D gene is TRBD2 (5 bases). CDR3 length: 16 amino acids. Trimming cost V 0 bases and J 0 bases, with 9 bases left between them. CDR1 and CDR2 from the germline V gene are SGHTA and FQGTGA. The CDR3 reads CASSLTLGSSYNEQFF. In nucleotides, the CDR3 is TGTGCCAGCAGCTTAACATTGGGGAGCTCCTACAATGAGCAGTTCTTC.

In the case of this clonotype: A library made for alpha chains picked up this beta chain off target, so its size means little. V gene TRBV7-8 combines with J gene TRBJ2-3, with a possible D match to TRBD2 (6 bases). Germline CDR1 is SGHVS and CDR2 is FQNEAQ. The CDR3 sequence is 15 residues long. Between the trimmed V and J ends, which lost 4 bases and 4 bases, there was a span of 15 bases. As DNA, the CDR3 is TGTGCCAGCAGCTCCTCGAGAATAGCGGCAGATACGCAGTATTTT. Protein sequence: CASSSSRIAADTQYF.

Regarding this clonotype: The library was built for alpha chains, so this beta chain is an off-target read and its size means little. The chain has TRBV6-6 and TRBJ2-2; TRBD2 might be the D (7 bases). Germline V gene lookup returns CDR1 MNHNY and CDR2 SVGAGI (reference sequence). The CDR3 totals 15 residues. Trimming left V 0 bases short and J 4 bases short, with 9 bases between. CDR3 DNA sequence: TGTGCCAGCAGTTACTCCCGGGGGGCCACCGGGGAGCTGTTTTTT. Amino acid sequence: CASSYSRGATGELFF.

In regard to this clonotype: This beta chain is an off-target read within a library intended for alpha chains, so its frequency means little. The chain has TRBV7-2 and TRBJ2-3, with D possibly matching TRBD2 (5 bases). Germline CDR1 and CDR2: SGHTA and FQGNSA. The V gene lost 5 bases and the J gene lost 2 bases, with 11 bases spanning the gap. The CDR3 is 14 residues long. The CDR3 is CASSPDGNTDTQYF. CDR3 sequence (DNA): TGTGCCAGCAGCCCGGACGGGAACACAGATACGCAGTATTTT.

This clonotype was seen more than once but under ten times. This beta chain is off target for a library built for alpha chains, so its abundance means little. V is TRBV7-9 and J is TRBJ2-1; the match to TRBD2 covers 8 bases. CDR1 is SEHNR, CDR2 FQNEAQ, per germline (reference sequence). This CDR3 spans 13 amino acids. V trimming: 7 bases; J trimming: 6 bases; junction bases outside the gene matches: 5. The CDR3 protein is CASTGGRSNEQFF. For the CDR3, the DNA is TGTGCCAGCACTGGCGGGAGGAGCAATGAGCAGTTCTTC.

The sample holds a few counts of this clonotype. Since it is a stray read in a library aimed at alpha chains, this beta chain has a size that is not meaningful. V is TRBV11-1 and J is TRBJ2-3, with D unclear. The CDR3 length is 14 residues. CDR1 and CDR2 from the germline V gene are SGHAT and FQDESV (reference sequence). V shed 2 bases and J shed 1 base, with 7 bases lying between them. The CDR3 loop is CASSLSPRTDTQYF. CDR3 DNA: TGTGCCAGCAGCTTAAGTCCTCGCACAGATACGCAGTATTTT.